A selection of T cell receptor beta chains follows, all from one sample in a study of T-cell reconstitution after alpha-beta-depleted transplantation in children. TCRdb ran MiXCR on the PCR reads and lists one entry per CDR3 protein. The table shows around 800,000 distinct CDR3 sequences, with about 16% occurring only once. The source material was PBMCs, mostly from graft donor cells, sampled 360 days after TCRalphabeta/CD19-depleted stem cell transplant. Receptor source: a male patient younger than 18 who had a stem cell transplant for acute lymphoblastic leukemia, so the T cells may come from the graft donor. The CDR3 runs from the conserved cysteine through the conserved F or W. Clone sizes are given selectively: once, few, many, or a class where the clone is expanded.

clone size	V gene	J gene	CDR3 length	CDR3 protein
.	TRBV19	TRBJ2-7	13	CATRRDTPYEQYF
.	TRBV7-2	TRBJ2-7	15	CASSRGVTSFNEQYF
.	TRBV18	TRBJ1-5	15	CASSRGGQSNQPQHF
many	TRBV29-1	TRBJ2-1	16	CSVGGRLAGSSYEQFF
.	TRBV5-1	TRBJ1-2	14	CASSFGIWDYGYTF
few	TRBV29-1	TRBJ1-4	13	CSVARASNEKLFF
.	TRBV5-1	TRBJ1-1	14	CASSLARWDTEAFF
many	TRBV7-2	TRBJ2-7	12	CASSPGTVEQYF
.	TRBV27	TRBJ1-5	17	CARSQVRTHRSNQPQHF
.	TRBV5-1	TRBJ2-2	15	CASSFRASNTGELFF
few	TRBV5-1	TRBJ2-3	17	CASSPGTSGRASDTQYF
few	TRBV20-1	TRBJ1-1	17	CSARPADSLRSTTEAFF
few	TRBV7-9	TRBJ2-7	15	CASSLGGAISYEQYF
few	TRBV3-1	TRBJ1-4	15	CASSQRTGHNEKLFF
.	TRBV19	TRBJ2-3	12	CASSSGHDTQYF
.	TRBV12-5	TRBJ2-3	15	CASGLEQAGTDTQYF
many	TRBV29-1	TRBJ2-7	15	CSVARLAGGPYEQYF
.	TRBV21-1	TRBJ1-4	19	CASSKECPNLTSTNEKLFF
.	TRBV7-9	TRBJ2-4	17	CASSLSTGRGTKNIQYF
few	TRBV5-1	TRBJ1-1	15	CASSLAVGGRGEAFF
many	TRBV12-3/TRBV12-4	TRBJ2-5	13	CASSGQLGETQYF
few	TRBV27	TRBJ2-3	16	CASSPWTGGASDTQYF
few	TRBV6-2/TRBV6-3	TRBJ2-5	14	CASRTSGTGETQYF
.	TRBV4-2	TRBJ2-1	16	CASSRFTSGDNNEQFF
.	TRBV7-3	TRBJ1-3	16	CASSRLGGQGANTIYF
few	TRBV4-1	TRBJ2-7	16	CASSQDPSGSYYEQYF
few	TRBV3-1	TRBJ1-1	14	CASSQQAVNTEAFF
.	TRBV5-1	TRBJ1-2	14	CASSLRGNNYGYTF
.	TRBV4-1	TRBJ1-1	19	CASSQGQGRSKKGDTEAFF
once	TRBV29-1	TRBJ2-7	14	CSVARPDSAYEQYF
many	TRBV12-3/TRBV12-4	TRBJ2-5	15	CASTYRRWGQETQYF
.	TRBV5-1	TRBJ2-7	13	CASRERGSNEQYF
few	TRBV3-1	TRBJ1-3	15	CASSQDIKSWNTIYF
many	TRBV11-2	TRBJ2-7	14	CASLGDRPTYEQYF
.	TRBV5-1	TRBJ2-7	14	CASSLIAVNYEQYF
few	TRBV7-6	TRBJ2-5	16	CASSSRVGQIQETQYF
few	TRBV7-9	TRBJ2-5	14	CASSFITVQETQYF
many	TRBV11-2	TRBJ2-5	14	CASSLAGVEETQYF
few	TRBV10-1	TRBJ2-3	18	CASSAPGQGMSRTDTQYF
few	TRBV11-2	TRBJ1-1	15	CASRGWGLMNTEAFF
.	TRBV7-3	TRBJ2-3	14	CASSSRRGGDTQYF
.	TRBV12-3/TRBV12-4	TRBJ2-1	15	CASSRTGQGIDEQFF
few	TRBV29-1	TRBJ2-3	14	CSVVFQGSTDTQYF
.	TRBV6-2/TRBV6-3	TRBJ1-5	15	CASRDRIRVGQPQHF
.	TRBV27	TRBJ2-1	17	CASTKWGLAPRLDEQFF
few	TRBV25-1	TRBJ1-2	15	CASSEYNGQGDGYTF
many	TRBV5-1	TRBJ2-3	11	CASSLAVTQYF
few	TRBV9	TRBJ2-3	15	CASSLAPSGRNTQYF
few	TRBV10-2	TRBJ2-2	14	CASSGASSAGELFF
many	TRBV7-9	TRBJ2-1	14	CASSLGQGDNEQFF
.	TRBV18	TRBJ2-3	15	CASSPQDRGTDTQYF
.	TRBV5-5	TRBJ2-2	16	CASAGLAVTNTGELFF
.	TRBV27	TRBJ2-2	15	CASVPRGAGTGELFF
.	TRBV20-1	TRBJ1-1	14	CSARVRGGYTEAFF
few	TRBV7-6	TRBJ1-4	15	CASSLDNISGEKLFF